The subject of this entry is one T cell receptor beta chain. This table comes from immunoSEQ multiplex PCR, and its TCRdb copy is limited to in-frame clones, with some not included. The table shows around 200,000 clones, with 80% to 90% occurring only once. The sample belongs to a study of blood T cell repertoires in COVID-19. After removal of 7 bases from V and 4 bases from J, the junction contained 7 bases not matched to a gene. The CDR3 runs 14 residues. Per germline, CDR1 KGHDR and CDR2 SFDVKD. V is TRBV24-1 and J is TRBJ1-2; 8 bases are shared with TRBD1. The sequence was collected from a man in his forties with active or convalescent COVID-19. The sequenced material came from peripheral blood. This CDR3 reads CATSQGASAYGYTF. The CDR3 bases are TGTGCCACCAGCCAGGGGGCCTCCGCCTATGGCTACACCTTC.